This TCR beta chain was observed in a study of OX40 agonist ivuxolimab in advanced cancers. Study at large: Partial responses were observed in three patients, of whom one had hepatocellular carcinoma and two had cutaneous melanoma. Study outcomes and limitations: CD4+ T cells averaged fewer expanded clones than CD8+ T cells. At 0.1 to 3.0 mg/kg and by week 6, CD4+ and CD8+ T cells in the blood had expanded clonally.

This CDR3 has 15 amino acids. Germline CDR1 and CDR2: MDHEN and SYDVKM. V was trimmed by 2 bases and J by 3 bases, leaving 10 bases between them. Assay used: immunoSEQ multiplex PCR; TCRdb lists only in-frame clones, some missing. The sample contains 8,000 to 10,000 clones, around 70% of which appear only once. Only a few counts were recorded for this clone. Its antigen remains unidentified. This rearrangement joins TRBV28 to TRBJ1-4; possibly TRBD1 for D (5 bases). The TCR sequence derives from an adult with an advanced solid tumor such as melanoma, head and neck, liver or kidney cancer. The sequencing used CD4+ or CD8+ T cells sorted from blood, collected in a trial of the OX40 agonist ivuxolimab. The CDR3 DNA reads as TGTGCCAGCAGTTTAGGGGGTGTCTCTAATGAAAAACTGTTTTTT. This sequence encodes CASSLGGVSNEKLFF. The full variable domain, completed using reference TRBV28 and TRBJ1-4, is DVKVTQSSRYLVKRTGEKVFLECVQDMDHENMFWYRQDPGLGLRLIYFSYDVKMKEKGDIPEGYSVSREKKERFSLILESASTNQTSMYLCASSLGGVSNEKLFFGSGTQLSVL.